These 29 T cell receptor beta chains were all obtained from the same sample, sequenced in a study of identical twins. Via MiXCR, TCRdb re-called the 5' RACE reads, giving one row per CDR3 protein. The sample lists hundreds of thousands of distinct CDR3 sequences, over 5% seen once, with around 2% in the top ten. The sample taken for sequencing was naive T cells sorted from blood. These receptor sequences come from a man between 18 and 29 years old in good health.

This clonotype was seen ten or more times. J is TRBJ1-4 and V is TRBV7-6; possible D gene TRBD1, 5 bases. Per germline, CDR1 SGHVS and CDR2 FNYEAQ. V lost 2 bases and J lost 2, with 6 bases in between. The CDR3 is made up of 14 amino acids. The CDR3 nucleotides read TGTGCCAGCAGCTTACGGGGGACTAATGAAAAACTGTTTTTT. Protein product: CASSLRGTNEKLFF.

The rearrangement joins TRBV6-1 to TRBJ1-5; perhaps TRBD1 as D (5 bases). V was clipped by 6 bases and J by 2 bases, with 11 bases between them. CDR3 length: 14 amino acids. CDR1 and CDR2 (germline): MNHNS, SASEGT. CDR3 nucleotide sequence: TGTGCCAGCAGACAACAGGTTGGCAATCAGCCCCAGCATTTT. Its protein is CASRQQVGNQPQHF.

This clonotype was counted at least ten times. The gene calls are TRBV29-1 and TRBJ1-1; no clear D gene. Between the trimmed V and J ends, which lost 6 bases and 1 base, there was a span of 15 bases. CDR1 and CDR2 (germline): SQVTM, ANQGSEA. CDR3 size: 14 residues. CDR3: CSVDPRTANTEAFF. The CDR3 DNA reads as TGCAGCGTCGACCCTCGGACGGCGAACACTGAAGCTTTCTTT.

V is TRBV6-2 or TRBV6-3 and J is TRBJ2-3; 9 bases are shared with TRBD2. The CDR3 sequence is 14 residues long. J lost 0 bases, V lost 8 bases, and 3 bases had no gene match. Germline CDR1 and CDR2: MNHEY and SVGEGT. CDR3 DNA: TGTGCCAGCCTAACTAGCGGGAGCACAGATACGCAGTATTTT. It specifies CASLTSGSTDTQYF.

This clonotype was picked up many times. J is TRBJ2-3 and V is TRBV20-1; tentatively, D is TRBD1 (6 bases). The CDR3 is made up of 14 amino acids. CDR1 and CDR2 from the germline V gene are DFQATT and SNEGSKA (reference sequence). V was cut by 2 bases and J by 0 bases, with 9 bases left in between. CDR3: CSARSGASTDTQYF. The CDR3 bases are TGCAGTGCTAGATCAGGGGCGAGCACAGATACGCAGTATTTT.

This clonotype occurred a few times. The rearrangement uses TRBV27 and TRBJ2-7; D ambiguous. V was shortened by 7 bases and J by 2 bases, with 12 bases between the two germline ends. The CDR3 sequence is 13 residues long. Germline values: CDR1 MNHEY, CDR2 SMNVEV (reference sequence). The CDR3 nucleotides read TGTGCCAGCATTGGGCCCGGCGCCTACGAGCAGTACTTC. Protein: CASIGPGAYEQYF.

This clonotype has a handful of counts. The chain joins TRBV7-8 to TRBJ1-5; 11 nucleotides agree with TRBD1. Germline-derived CDR1 and CDR2 are SGHVS and FQNEAQ. This CDR3 has 16 residues. V was clipped by 1 base and J by 4 bases; unmatched bases: 3. Here the CDR3 DNA reads TGTGCCAGCAGCTTAGTGGACAGGGGGCCAAATCAGCCCCAGCATTTT. Protein: CASSLVDRGPNQPQHF.

This clonotype was seen many times. V usage is TRBV20-1 and J usage is TRBJ2-1, with 7 bases that match TRBD2. The trim removed 5 bases at V and 8 bases at J, leaving 12 bases unmatched. This CDR3 is 14 amino acids long. The germline V gene encodes CDR1 DFQATT and CDR2 SNEGSKA (reference sequence). In DNA form, the CDR3 reads TGCAGTGCTCGCGATTTCGGGAGGTGGTATGAGCAGTTCTTC. It codes for CSARDFGRWYEQFF.

This clonotype was seen ten or more times. One end of the junction varies from germline; a read error may be responsible. V usage is TRBV12-3 or TRBV12-4 and J usage is TRBJ2-7; unclear D gene. There are 12 residues in the CDR3. The CDR3 loop reads CASSLSAYEQYF. The CDR3 DNA is TGCGCCAGCAGCTTGAGTGCCTACGAGCAGTACTTC.

The sample holds a few counts of this clonotype. The chain links TRBV27 to TRBJ1-5, with 10 positions matching TRBD1. Germline CDR1 reads MNHEY; CDR2 reads SMNVEV (reference sequence). The ends lost 6 bases at V and 0 bases at J; junction bases unmatched: 8. The CDR3 length is 17 residues. The chain's CDR3 is CASRPTGGPYSNQPQHF. In DNA form, the CDR3 reads TGTGCCAGCAGGCCGACAGGGGGCCCCTATAGCAATCAGCCCCAGCATTTT.

This chain links TRBV28 with TRBJ2-6; D might be TRBD1 (5 bases). Trimming shortened V by 3 bases and J by 0 bases, and 12 bases separated the two germline ends. The CDR3 runs to 17 residues. The germline gives CDR1 MDHEN, CDR2 SYDVKM. Here the CDR3 reads CASSFPGLGSGANVLTF. CDR3 in DNA: TGTGCCAGCAGTTTCCCAGGGTTAGGCTCTGGGGCCAACGTCCTGACTTTC.

The chain combines TRBV12-5 with TRBJ2-1; a possible D gene is TRBD2 (5 bases). This CDR3 contains 12 residues. V was shortened by 5 bases and J by 9 bases, with 11 bases between the two germline ends. CDR1 and CDR2 from the germline V gene are LGHNT and FRNRAP. The CDR3 bases are TGTGCTAGTGGTCCCACTAGTTTTGAGCAGTTCTTC. It translates to CASGPTSFEQFF.

Only a few counts were recorded for this clonotype. The rearrangement joins TRBV30 to TRBJ2-1; possibly TRBD2 for D (5 bases). V was trimmed by 5 bases and J by 0 bases, leaving 11 bases between them. Germline CDR1 is GTSNPN and CDR2 is SVGIG (reference sequence). The CDR3 spans 14 residues. The DNA for the CDR3 is TGTGCCTGGGAGGGCCGAAGCTCCTACAATGAGCAGTTCTTC. It encodes CAWEGRSSYNEQFF.

The chain has TRBV7-8 and TRBJ2-2, with 8 bases fitting TRBD1. This CDR3 is built from 16 residues. Germline V gene sequence: CDR1 SGHVS, CDR2 FQNEAQ. V trimming: 0 bases; J trimming: 3 bases; junction bases outside the gene matches: 3. CDR3 sequence: CASSLATGVDTGELFF. The DNA of the CDR3 is TGTGCCAGCAGCTTAGCGACAGGGGTTGACACCGGGGAGCTGTTTTTT. The full variable domain, its missing parts supplied by reference TRBV7-8 and TRBJ2-2, is GAGVSQSPRYKVAKRGQDVALRCDPISGHVSLFWYQQALGQGPEFLTYFQNEAQLDKSGLPSDRFFAERPEGSVSTLKIQRTQQEDSAVYLCASSLATGVDTGELFFGEGSRLTVL.

The sample holds many counts of this clonotype. J is TRBJ1-3 and V is TRBV4-1; 7 bases line up with TRBD1. The V segment lost 1 base and the J segment 4 bases; nucleotides outside the gene matches: 1. Germline V gene data show CDR1 as MGHRA and CDR2 as YSYEKL. This CDR3 contains 14 residues. For the CDR3, the DNA is TGCGCCAGCAGCCAAGGGGGACAGGGAAACACCATATATTTT. Amino acids: CASSQGGQGNTIYF.

This clonotype was recorded at least ten times. This chain uses TRBV12-3 or TRBV12-4 with TRBJ2-1; 10 bases align to TRBD1. This CDR3 has 13 amino acids. With V trimmed by 3 bases and J by 8 bases, 1 base remained unmatched. The CDR3 DNA is TGTGCCAGCAGTTTTGGGACAGGGGATGAGCAGTTCTTC. It translates to CASSFGTGDEQFF.

This clonotype was counted at least ten times. The chain uses TRBV30 and TRBJ2-7; D remains unclear. Germline V gene lookup returns CDR1 GTSNPN and CDR2 SVGIG (reference sequence). V lost 0 bases and J lost 7, with 10 bases in between. The CDR3 is 12 residues long. This CDR3 reads CAWSVLSWEQYF. In DNA, the CDR3 is TGTGCCTGGAGTGTACTTTCGTGGGAGCAGTACTTC. The full variable domain, its missing parts supplied by reference TRBV30 and TRBJ2-7, is SQTIHQWPATLVQPVGSPLSLECTVEGTSNPNLYWYRQAAGRGLQLLFYSVGIGQISSEVPQNLSASRPQDRQFILSSKKLLLSDSGFYLCAWSVLSWEQYFGPGTRLTVT.

In its sample, this clonotype was seen a few times. V and J are TRBV5-1 and TRBJ1-1, with TRBD1 identical over 7 bases. This CDR3 has 16 residues. CDR1 is SGHRS and CDR2 is YFSETQ in the germline V gene. V shed 2 bases, J shed 2 bases, and the junction held 9 bases outside the gene matches. CDR3 coding DNA: TGCGCCAGCAGCTTCGTGACAGGGCGCACCAACACTGAAGCTTTCTTT. It translates to CASSFVTGRTNTEAFF.

This chain uses TRBV20-1 with TRBJ1-5; 12 nucleotides line up with TRBD1. The CDR3 runs to 15 residues. CDR1 and CDR2 from the germline V gene are DFQATT and SNEGSKA (reference sequence). Trimming at V came to 3 bases and at J to 3 bases, leaving 3 bases not matched to a gene. The CDR3 nucleotides read TGCAGTGCTAGGGGACAGGGGGCGGTCAATCAGCCCCAGCATTTT. This encodes CSARGQGAVNQPQHF.

The chain carries TRBV5-1 and TRBJ2-1, with TRBD1 matching over 10 bases. Germline trimming cut 0 bases from V and 8 bases from J; bases unmatched to any gene: 5. CDR1 and CDR2 (germline): SGHRS, YFSETQ. CDR3 length equals 15 residues. CDR3 in amino acids: CASSLGQGARDEQFF. CDR3 coding DNA: TGCGCCAGCAGCTTGGGACAGGGGGCGCGTGATGAGCAGTTCTTC.

The sample holds many counts of this clonotype. The chain carries TRBV7-9 and TRBJ2-5, with D possibly called TRBD1 or TRBD2 (5 bases each). V was pared by 7 bases and J by 7 bases, with 22 bases between. This CDR3 spans 15 amino acids. The V gene's germline CDR1 is SEHNR and CDR2 FQNEAQ (reference sequence). CDR3 amino acids: CASTSGAREEWTQYF. The CDR3 nucleotides read TGTGCCAGCACCTCTGGGGCTCGGGAAGAGTGGACCCAGTACTTC.

The chain employs TRBV6-5 and TRBJ1-6; D may be TRBD1 (5 bases). The CDR3 is 15 residues long. Per the germline V gene, CDR1 is MNHEY and CDR2 is SVGAGI. V was cut by 2 bases and J by 5 bases, with 10 bases left in between. The chain's CDR3 is CASSYGGTNNSPLHF. The CDR3, as DNA: TGTGCCAGCAGTTACGGTGGGACTAATAATTCACCCCTCCACTTT.

V usage is TRBV18 and J usage is TRBJ2-6, with D uncertain. In germline, CDR1 is KGHSH, CDR2 LQKENI. V was trimmed by 6 bases and J by 4 bases, leaving 25 bases between them. There are 19 residues in the CDR3. CDR3 in DNA: TGTGCCAGCTCCCGAGACCTGGGTCGGGCCAGTTCCGGGGCCAACGTCCTGACTTTC. Translation gives CASSRDLGRASSGANVLTF.

This clonotype came up many times. The chain employs TRBV20-1 and TRBJ1-5; D gene uncertain. The CDR3 sequence is 14 residues long. Per the germline V gene, CDR1 is DFQATT and CDR2 is SNEGSKA (reference sequence). Deletions cut 0 bases from V and 5 bases from J, with 11 bases between. The CDR3 region has the DNA TGCAGTGCTAGAGATAGGCCGAGGGATCAGCCCCAGCATTTT. This sequence encodes CSARDRPRDQPQHF.

This clonotype was detected ten times or more. This sequence joins TRBV12-3 or TRBV12-4 and TRBJ2-6, with D tentatively TRBD2 (5 bases). Trimming took off 6 bases at V and 1 base at J, with 10 bases between the two ends. This CDR3 contains 15 residues. CDR3 amino acids: CASSLLGSGANVLTF. The CDR3 coding sequence is TGTGCCAGCAGCCTACTAGGGTCTGGGGCCAACGTCCTGACTTTC.

The sample holds many counts of this clonotype. The chain recombines TRBV20-1 with TRBJ1-2; D is unresolved. CDR3 length: 11 residues. Trimming cost V 5 bases and J 7 bases, with 11 bases left between them. Germline CDR1 is DFQATT and CDR2 is SNEGSKA (reference sequence). The CDR3 coding sequence is TGCAGTGCTCCCGGCGACGGTGGCTACACCTTC. Translation gives CSAPGDGGYTF.

The table lists this clonotype with a few counts. The chain combines TRBV21-1 with TRBJ2-7. TRBV21-1 is given as a pseudogene. The CDR3 spans 9 residues. The CDR3 DNA reads TGTGCCAGGCCGTACGAGCAGTACGTC. It yields the protein CARPYEQYV.

This clonotype was counted between two and nine times. The chain couples TRBV6-5 to TRBJ2-7, with D hard to call. The length of the CDR3 is 14 residues. Germline CDR1 reads MNHEY; CDR2 reads SVGAGI. The V end was cut by 0 bases, the J end by 6 bases, with 12 bases between. The CDR3 sequence: CASSYSVRGSEQYV. The CDR3 DNA sequence: TGTGCCAGCAGTTACTCGGTCCGCGGCTCCGAGCAGTACGTC.

This clonotype appeared once. The gene calls are TRBV9 and TRBJ2-1, with 12 bases lining up with TRBD2. In germline, CDR1 is SGDLS, CDR2 YYNGEE. This CDR3 region has 16 residues. After removal of 4 bases from V and 9 bases from J, the junction contained 11 bases not matched to a gene. The CDR3 region has the DNA TGTGCCAGCAGCCCGCGGACTAGCGGGGCAAACTGTGAGCAGTTCTTC. Its protein product is CASSPRTSGANCEQFF.